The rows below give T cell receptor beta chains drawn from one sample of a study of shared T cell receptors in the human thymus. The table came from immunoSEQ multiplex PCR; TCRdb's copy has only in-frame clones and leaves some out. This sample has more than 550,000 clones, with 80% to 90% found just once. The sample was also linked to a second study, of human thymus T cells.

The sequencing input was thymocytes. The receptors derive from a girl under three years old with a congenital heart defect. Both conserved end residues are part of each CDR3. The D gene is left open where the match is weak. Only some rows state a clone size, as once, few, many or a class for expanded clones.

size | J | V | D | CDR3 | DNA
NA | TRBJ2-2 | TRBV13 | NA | CASCSAGAGTRRELFF | TGTGCCAGCTGCTCGGCGGGGGCCGGAACCAGGAGGGAGCTGTTTTTT
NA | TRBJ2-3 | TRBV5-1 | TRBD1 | CASSLRGRWPTDTQYF | TGCGCCAGCAGCCTCAGGGGGCGCTGGCCCACAGATACGCAGTATTTT
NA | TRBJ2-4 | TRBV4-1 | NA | CASSPFAGAGNIQYF | TGCGCCAGCAGCCCCTTCGCGGGGGCGGGAAACATTCAGTACTTC
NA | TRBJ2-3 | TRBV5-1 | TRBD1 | CASTRIQGQDTDTQYF | TGCGCCAGCACTCGTATTCAGGGACAGGACACAGATACGCAGTATTTT
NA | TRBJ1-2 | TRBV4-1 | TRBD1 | CASSQGQGGNGYTF | TGCGCCAGCAGCCAGGGACAGGGAGGAAATGGCTACACCTTC
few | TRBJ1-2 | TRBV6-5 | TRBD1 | CASSYGTGVVRYGYTF | TGTGCCAGCAGTTACGGGACAGGGGTCGTCCGCTATGGCTACACCTTC
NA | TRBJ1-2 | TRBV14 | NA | CASKPGGVNYGYTF | TGTGCCAGCAAACCTGGAGGAGTAAACTATGGCTACACCTTC
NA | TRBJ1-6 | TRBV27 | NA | CASSRTASNSPLHF | TGTGCCAGCAGCCGGACAGCAAGCAATTCACCCCTCCACTTT
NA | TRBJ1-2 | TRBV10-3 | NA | CAISALRKWEDGYTF | TGTGCCATCAGTGCGCTCCGGAAATGGGAGGATGGCTACACCTTC
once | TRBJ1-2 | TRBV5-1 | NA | CASYPTGDNYGYTF | TGCGCCAGCTACCCTACAGGAGATAACTATGGCTACACCTTC
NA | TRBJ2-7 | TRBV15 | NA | CATSRDQRQGVDEQYF | TGTGCCACCAGCAGAGATCAGCGCCAGGGCGTCGACGAGCAGTACTTC
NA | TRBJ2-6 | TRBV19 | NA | CASSVSSGANVLTF | TGTGCCAGTAGTGTGAGCTCTGGGGCCAACGTCCTGACTTTC
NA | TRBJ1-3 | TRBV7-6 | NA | CASSTGHGSGNTIYF | TGTGCCAGCAGTACAGGGCACGGCTCTGGAAACACCATATATTTT
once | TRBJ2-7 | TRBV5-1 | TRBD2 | CASSLASGASYEQYF | TGCGCCAGCAGCTTGGCTAGCGGGGCCTCCTACGAGCAGTACTTC
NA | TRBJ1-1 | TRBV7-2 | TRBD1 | CASSPRTGNTEAFF | TGTGCCAGCAGCCCACGGACAGGGAACACTGAAGCTTTCTTT
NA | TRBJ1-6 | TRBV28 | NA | CASSLPAANNSPLHF | TGTGCCAGCAGTCTCCCAGCAGCGAACAATTCACCCCTCCACTTT
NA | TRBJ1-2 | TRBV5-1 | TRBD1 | CASSVGQVGDGYTF | TGCGCCAGCAGCGTGGGACAGGTGGGCGATGGCTACACCTTC
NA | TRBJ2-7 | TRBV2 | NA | CASSERVQGNYEQYF | TGTGCCAGCAGTGAACGGGTTCAGGGAAACTACGAGCAGTACTTC
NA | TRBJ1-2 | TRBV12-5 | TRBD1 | CASGRRDRVYGYTF | TGTGCTAGTGGCCGCCGGGACAGGGTTTATGGCTACACCTTC
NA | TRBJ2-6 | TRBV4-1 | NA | CASSPPGRRGSGANVLTF | TGCGCCAGCAGCCCACCGGGGAGACGGGGTTCTGGGGCCAACGTCCTGACTTTC
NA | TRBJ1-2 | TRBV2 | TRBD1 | CASSRDRGEGYTF | TGTGCCAGCAGCAGGGACAGGGGAGAGGGCTACACCTTC
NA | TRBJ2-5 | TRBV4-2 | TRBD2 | CASSQNKGGGKPQETQYF | TGTGCCAGCAGCCAAAATAAGGGCGGGGGAAAGCCCCAAGAGACCCAGTACTTC
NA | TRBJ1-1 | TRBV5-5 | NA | CASRWTSRGTEAFF | TGTGCCAGCAGGTGGACCTCACGGGGCACTGAAGCTTTCTTT
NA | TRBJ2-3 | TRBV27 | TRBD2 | CASRQTSESTDTQYF | TGTGCCAGCAGACAGACTAGCGAGAGCACAGATACGCAGTATTTT
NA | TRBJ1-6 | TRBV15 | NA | CATSRKRQRSSYNSPLHF | TGTGCCACCAGCAGAAAAAGACAGAGGAGCTCCTATAATTCACCCCTCCACTTT
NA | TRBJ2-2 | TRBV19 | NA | CASRIRDTYYFSNTGELFF | TGTGCCAGTAGAATCCGGGACACCTACTATTTCTCGAACACCGGGGAGCTGTTTTTT